This T cell receptor beta chain was identified in a study of blood T cells in healthy people across ages. A sample-barcoded 5' primer and a J-beta primer mix were used in a second PCR of roughly 7 to 12 cycles. Template switching added a 12-random-nucleotide identifier to every cDNA molecule. MiXCR, run by TCRdb on the 5' RACE reads, gives a single entry per CDR3 protein. In the table there are some 800,000 distinct CDR3 sequences, about 42% of which are singletons. This clonotype has just a few counts. This receptor was obtained from a man aged 55 to 70 in good health. The sample comprised blood.

The CDR3 nucleotides read TGTGCCAGCTCATTACAGGGTGTCAATGAGCAGTTCTTC. Translated, it gives CASSLQGVNEQFF. The V gene is TRBV18, the J gene TRBJ2-1; TRBD1 is a possible D gene (6 bases). CDR3 size: 13 residues. V was cut by 5 bases and J by 6 bases, with 11 bases left in between. CDR1 and CDR2 (germline): KGHSH, LQKENI.